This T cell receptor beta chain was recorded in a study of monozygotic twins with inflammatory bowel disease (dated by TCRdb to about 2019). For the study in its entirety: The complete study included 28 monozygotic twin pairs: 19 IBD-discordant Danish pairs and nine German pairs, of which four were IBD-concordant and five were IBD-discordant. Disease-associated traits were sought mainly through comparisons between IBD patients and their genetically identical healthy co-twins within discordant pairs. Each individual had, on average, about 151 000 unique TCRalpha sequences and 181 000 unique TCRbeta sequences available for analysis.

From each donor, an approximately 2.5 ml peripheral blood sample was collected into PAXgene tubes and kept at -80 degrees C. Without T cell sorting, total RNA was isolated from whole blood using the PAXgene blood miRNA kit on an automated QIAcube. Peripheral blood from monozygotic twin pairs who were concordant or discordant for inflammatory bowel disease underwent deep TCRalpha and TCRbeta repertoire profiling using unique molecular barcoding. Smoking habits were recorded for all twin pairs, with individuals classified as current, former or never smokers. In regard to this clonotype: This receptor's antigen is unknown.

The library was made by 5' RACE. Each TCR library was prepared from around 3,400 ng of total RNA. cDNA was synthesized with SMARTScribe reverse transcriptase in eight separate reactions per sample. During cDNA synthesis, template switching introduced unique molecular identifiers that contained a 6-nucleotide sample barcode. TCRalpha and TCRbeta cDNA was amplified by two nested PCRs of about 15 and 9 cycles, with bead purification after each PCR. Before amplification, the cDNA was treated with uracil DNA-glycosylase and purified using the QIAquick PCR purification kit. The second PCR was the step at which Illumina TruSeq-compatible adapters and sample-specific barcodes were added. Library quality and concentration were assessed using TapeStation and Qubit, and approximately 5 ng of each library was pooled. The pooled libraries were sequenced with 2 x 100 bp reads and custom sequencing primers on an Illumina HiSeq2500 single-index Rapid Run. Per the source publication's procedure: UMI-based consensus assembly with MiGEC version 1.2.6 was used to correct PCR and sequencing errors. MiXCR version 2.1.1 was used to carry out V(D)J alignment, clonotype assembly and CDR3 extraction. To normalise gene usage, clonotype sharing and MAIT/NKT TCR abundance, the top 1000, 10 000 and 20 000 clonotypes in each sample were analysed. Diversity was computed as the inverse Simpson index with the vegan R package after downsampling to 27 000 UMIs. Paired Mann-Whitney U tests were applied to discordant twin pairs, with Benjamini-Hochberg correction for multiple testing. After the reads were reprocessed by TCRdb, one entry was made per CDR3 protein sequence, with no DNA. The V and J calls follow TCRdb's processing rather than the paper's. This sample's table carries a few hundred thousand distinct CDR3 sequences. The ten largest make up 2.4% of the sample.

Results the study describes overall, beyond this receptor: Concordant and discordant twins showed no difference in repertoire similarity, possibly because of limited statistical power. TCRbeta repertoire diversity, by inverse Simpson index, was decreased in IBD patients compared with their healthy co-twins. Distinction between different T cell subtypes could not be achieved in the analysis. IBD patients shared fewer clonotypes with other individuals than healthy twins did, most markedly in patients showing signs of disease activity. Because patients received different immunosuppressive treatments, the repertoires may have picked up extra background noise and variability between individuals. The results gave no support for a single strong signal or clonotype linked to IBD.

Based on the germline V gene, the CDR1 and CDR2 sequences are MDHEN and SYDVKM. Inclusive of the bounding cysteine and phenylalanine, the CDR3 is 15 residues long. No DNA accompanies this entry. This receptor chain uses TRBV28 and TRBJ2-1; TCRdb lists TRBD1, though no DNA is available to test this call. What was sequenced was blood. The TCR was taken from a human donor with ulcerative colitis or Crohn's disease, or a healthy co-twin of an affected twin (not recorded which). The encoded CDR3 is CASSLTGTGDNEQFF.